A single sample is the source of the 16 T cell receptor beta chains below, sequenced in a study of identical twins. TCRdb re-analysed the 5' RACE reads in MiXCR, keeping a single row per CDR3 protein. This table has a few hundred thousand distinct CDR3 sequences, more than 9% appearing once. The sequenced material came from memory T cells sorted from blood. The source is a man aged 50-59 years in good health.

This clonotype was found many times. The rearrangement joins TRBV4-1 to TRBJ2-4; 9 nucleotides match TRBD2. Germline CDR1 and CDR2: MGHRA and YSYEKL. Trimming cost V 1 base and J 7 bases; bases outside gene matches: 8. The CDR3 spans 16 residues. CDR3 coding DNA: TGCGCCAGCAGCCAAGCCGCGCGGGGGGGGGTCAACATTCAGTACTTC. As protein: CASSQAARGGVNIQYF.

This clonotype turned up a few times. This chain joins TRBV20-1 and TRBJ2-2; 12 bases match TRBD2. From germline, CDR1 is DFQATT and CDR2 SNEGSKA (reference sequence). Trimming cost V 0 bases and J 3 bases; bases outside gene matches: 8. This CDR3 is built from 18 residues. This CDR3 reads CSARDLTSGSGYTGELFF. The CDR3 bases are TGCAGTGCTAGAGACCTGACTAGCGGGAGTGGGTACACCGGGGAGCTGTTTTTT.

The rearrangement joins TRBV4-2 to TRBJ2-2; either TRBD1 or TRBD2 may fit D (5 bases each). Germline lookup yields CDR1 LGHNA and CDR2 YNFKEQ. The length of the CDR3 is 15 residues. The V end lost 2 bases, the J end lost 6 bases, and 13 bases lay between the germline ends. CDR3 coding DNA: TGTGCCAGCAGCCAAACACCAGGGAGCCCCGGGGAGCTGTTTTTT. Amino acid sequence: CASSQTPGSPGELFF.

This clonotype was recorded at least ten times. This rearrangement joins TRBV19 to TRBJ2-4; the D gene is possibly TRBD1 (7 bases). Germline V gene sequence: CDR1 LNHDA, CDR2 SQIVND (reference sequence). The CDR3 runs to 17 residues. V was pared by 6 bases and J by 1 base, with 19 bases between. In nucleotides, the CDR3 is TGTGCCAGTAGGAACCGCGGGACAGATTACGCCAAAAACATTCAGTACTTC. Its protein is CASRNRGTDYAKNIQYF.

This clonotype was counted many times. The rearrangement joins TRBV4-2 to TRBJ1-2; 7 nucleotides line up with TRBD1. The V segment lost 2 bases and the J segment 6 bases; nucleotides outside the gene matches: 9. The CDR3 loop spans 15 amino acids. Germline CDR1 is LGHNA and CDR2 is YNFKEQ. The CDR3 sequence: CASSQRGGAVDGYTF. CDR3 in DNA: TGTGCCAGCAGCCAACGAGGGGGCGCAGTAGATGGCTACACCTTC.

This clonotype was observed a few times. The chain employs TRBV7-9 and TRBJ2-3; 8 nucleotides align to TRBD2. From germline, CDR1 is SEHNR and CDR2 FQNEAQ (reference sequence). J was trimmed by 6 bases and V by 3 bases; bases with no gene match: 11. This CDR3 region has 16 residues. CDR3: CASSFSGTPPGDTQYF. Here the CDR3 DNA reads TGTGCCAGCAGCTTTAGCGGGACCCCCCCCGGGGATACGCAGTATTTT.

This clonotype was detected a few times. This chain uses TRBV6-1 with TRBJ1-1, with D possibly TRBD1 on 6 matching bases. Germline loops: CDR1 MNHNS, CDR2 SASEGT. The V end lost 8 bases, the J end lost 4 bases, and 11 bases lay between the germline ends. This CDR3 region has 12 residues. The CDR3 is CASGRGRTEAFF. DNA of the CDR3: TGTGCCAGCGGCAGGGGCCGCACTGAAGCTTTCTTT.

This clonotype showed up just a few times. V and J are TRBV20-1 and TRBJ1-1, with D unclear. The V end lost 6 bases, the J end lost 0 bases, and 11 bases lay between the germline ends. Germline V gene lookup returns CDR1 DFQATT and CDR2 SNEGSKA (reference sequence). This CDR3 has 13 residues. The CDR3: CSAPVQMNTEAFF. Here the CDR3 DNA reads TGCAGTGCCCCGGTCCAGATGAACACTGAAGCTTTCTTT.

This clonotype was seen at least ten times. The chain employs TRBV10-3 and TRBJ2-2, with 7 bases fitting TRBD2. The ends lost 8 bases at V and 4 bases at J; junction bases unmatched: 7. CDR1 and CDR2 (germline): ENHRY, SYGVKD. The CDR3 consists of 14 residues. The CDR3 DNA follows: TGTGCCATCGGTAGCGGGCGGACCACCGGGGAGCTGTTTTTT. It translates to CAIGSGRTTGELFF.

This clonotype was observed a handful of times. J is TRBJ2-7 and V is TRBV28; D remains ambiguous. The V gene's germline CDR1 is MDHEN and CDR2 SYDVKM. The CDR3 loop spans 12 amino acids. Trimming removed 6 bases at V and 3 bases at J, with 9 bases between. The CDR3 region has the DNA TGTGCCAGCAGCCGCCAGTACTACGAGCAGTACTTC. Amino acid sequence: CASSRQYYEQYF.

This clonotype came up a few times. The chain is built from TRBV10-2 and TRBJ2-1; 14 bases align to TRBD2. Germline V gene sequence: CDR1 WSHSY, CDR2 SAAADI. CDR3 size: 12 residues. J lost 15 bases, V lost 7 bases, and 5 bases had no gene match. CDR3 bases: TGCGCCAGCACGGGACTAGCGGGAGCCGTGTTCTTC. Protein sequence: CASTGLAGAVFF.

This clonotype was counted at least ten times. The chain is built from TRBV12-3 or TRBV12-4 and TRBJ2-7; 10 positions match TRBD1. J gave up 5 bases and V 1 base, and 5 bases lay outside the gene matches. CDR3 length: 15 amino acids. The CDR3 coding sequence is TGTGCCAGCAGTTTAGAGGGACAGGGGACAGACGAGCAGTACTTC. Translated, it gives CASSLEGQGTDEQYF.

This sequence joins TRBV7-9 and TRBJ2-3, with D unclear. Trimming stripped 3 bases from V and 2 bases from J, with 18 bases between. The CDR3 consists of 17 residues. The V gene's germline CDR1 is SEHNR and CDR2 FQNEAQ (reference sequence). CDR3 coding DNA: TGTGCCAGCAGCTTCCCCCCGTCCGCGATAAACACAGATACGCAGTATTTT. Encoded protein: CASSFPPSAINTDTQYF.

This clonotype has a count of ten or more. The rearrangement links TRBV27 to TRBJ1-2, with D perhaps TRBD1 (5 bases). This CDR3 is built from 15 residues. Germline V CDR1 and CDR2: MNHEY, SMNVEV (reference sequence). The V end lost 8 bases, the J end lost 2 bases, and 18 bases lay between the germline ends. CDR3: CASGGPSSRNYGYTF. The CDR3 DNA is TGTGCCAGCGGGGGACCCAGTAGTAGGAACTATGGCTACACCTTC.

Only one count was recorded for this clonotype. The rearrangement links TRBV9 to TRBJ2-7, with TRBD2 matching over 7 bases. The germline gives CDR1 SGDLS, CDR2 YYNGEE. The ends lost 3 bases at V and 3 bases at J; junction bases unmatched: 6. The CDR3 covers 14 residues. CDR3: CASSAGLVNYEQYF. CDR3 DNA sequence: TGTGCCAGCAGCGCCGGACTAGTCAACTACGAGCAGTACTTC.

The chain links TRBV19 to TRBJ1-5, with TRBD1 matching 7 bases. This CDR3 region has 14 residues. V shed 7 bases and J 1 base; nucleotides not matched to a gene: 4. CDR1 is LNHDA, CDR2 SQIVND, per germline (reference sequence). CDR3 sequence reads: CASKMGQSNQPQHF. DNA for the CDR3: TGTGCCAGTAAGATGGGACAGAGCAATCAGCCCCAGCATTTT.